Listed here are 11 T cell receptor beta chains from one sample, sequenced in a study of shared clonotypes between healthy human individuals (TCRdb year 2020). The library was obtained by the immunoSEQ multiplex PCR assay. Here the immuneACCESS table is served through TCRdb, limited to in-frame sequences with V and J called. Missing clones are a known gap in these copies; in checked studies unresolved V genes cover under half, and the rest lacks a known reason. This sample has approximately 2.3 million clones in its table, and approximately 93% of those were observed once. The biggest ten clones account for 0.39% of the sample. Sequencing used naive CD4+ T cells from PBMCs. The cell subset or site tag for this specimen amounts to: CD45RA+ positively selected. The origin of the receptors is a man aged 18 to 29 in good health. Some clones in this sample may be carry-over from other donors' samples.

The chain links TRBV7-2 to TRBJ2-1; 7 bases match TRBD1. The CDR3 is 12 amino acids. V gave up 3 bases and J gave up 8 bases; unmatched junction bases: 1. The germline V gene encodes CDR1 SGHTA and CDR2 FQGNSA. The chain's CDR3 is CASSFDRDEQFF. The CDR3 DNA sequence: TGTGCCAGCAGCTTCGACAGGGATGAGCAGTTCTTC.

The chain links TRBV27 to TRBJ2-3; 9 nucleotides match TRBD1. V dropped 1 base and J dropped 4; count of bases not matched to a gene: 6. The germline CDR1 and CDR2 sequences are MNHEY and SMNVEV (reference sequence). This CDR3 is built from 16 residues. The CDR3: CASSLFGTGKADTQYF. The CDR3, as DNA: TGTGCCAGCAGTTTATTCGGGACAGGGAAGGCAGATACGCAGTATTTT.

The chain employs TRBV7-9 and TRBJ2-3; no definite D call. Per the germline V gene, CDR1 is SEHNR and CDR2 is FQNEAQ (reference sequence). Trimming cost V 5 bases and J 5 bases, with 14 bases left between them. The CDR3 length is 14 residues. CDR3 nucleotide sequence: TGTGCCAGCAGCCGTACCGCTCTTAGAGATACGCAGTATTTT. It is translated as CASSRTALRDTQYF. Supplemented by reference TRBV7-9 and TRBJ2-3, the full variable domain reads DTGVSQNPRHKITKRGQNVTFRCDPISEHNRLYWYRQTLGQGPEFLTYFQNEAQLEKSRLLSDRFSAERPKGSFSTLEIQRTEQGDSAMYLCASSRTALRDTQYFGPGTRLTVL.

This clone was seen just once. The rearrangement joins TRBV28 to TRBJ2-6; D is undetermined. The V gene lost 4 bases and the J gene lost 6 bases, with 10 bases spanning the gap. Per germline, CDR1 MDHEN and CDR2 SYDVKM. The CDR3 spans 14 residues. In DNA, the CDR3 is TGTGCCAGCAGTTCCCACACCTTGGCCAACGTCCTGACTTTC. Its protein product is CASSSHTLANVLTF.

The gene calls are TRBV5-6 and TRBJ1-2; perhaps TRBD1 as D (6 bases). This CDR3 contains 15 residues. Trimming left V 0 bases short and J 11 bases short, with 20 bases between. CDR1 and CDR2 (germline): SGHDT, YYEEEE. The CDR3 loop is CASSLAAGGASGYTF. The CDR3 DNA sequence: TGTGCCAGCAGCTTGGCCGCGGGGGGCGCGTCTGGATACACCTTC.

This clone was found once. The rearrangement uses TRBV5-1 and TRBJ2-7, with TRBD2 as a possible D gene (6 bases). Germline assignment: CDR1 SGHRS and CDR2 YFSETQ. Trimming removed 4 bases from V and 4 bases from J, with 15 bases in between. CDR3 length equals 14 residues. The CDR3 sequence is CASSPTGLSYEQYF. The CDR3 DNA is TGCGCCAGCAGCCCTACGGGACTCTCATACGAGCAGTACTTC. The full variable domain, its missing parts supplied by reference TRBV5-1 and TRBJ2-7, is KAGVTQTPRYLIKTRGQQVTLSCSPISGHRSVSWYQQTPGQGLQFLFEYFSETQRNKGNFPGRFSGRQFSNSRSEMNVSTLELGDSALYLCASSPTGLSYEQYFGPGTRLTVT.

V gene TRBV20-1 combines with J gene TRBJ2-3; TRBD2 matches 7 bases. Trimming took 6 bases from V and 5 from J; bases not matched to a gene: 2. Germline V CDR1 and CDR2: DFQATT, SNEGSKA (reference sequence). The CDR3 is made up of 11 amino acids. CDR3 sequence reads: CSAAGEDTQYF. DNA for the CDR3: TGCAGTGCCGCGGGGGAAGATACGCAGTATTTT.

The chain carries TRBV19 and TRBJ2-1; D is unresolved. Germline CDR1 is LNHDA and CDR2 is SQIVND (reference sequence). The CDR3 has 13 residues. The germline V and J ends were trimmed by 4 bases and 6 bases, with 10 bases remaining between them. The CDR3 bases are TGTGCCAGTAGTAGGCGGCCCTTCAATGAGCAGTTCTTC. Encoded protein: CASSRRPFNEQFF.

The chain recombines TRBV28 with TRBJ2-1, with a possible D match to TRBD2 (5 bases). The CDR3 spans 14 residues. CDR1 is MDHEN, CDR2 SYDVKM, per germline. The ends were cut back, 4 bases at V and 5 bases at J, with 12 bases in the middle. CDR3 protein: CASSSSSANNEQFF. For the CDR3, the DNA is TGTGCCAGCAGTTCTAGCAGCGCCAACAATGAGCAGTTCTTC.

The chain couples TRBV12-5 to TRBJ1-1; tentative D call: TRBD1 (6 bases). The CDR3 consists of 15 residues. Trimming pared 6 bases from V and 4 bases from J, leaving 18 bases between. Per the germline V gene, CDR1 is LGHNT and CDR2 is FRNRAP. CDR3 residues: CASGLLQGRSTEAFF. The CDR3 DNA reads TGTGCTAGTGGCTTGCTACAGGGTAGGAGCACTGAAGCTTTCTTT.

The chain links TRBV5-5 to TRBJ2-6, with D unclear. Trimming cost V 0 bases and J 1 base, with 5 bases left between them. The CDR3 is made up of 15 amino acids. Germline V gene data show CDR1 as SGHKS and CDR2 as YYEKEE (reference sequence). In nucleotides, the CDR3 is TGTGCCAGCAGCTTGGTGTCTTCTGGGGCCAACGTCCTGACTTTC. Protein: CASSLVSSGANVLTF.